This T cell receptor beta chain was found in a study of cytomegalovirus exposure and HLA in healthy donors. General study points: There were over 150 TCR beta chains listed as cytomegalovirus-associated.

V was clipped by 1 base and J by 7 bases, with 8 bases between them. The CDR3 extends over 12 amino acids. Germline V CDR1 and CDR2: PRHDT, FYEKMQ (reference sequence). On this clone: Its specificity is not known.

The table came from immunoSEQ multiplex PCR; TCRdb's copy has only in-frame clones and leaves some out. Of some 46,000 clones listed, 90% to 95% are singletons. V is TRBV13 and J is TRBJ2-7; possibly TRBD2 for D (5 bases). The specimen sequenced was PBMCs. The sequence derives from a man between 18 and 35 years old in good health and CMV-seronegative. As DNA, the CDR3 is TGTGCCAGCAGCTTAGTAGGCGGGGAGCAGTACTTC. Amino acid sequence: CASSLVGGEQYF.